This T cell receptor (beta chain) was captured by sequencing in a study of T-cell reconstitution after alpha-beta-depleted transplantation in children. TCRbeta library construction was performed incorporating unique molecular identifiers. TCRdb ran MiXCR on the PCR reads and lists one entry per CDR3 protein. Found here are some 500,000 distinct CDR3 sequences, roughly 18% of them singletons; the top ten hold 3.3%. This clonotype was picked up a small number of times. Unmatched junction bases numbered 7, after V lost 1 base and J lost 2 bases. This CDR3 is built from 16 residues. Germline CDR1 DFQATT, CDR2 SNEGSKA (reference sequence).

The receptor was derived from a human donor who donated a stem cell graft to a child with acute lymphoblastic leukemia. This sequence joins TRBV20-1 and TRBJ2-2, with 7 bases that match TRBD2. The source was PBMCs from the stem cell graft donor, collected from the stem cell graft. For the CDR3, the DNA is TGCAGTGCTAGAGGAGTCCGGGACTATAACACCGGGGAGCTGTTTTTT. It translates to CSARGVRDYNTGELFF.